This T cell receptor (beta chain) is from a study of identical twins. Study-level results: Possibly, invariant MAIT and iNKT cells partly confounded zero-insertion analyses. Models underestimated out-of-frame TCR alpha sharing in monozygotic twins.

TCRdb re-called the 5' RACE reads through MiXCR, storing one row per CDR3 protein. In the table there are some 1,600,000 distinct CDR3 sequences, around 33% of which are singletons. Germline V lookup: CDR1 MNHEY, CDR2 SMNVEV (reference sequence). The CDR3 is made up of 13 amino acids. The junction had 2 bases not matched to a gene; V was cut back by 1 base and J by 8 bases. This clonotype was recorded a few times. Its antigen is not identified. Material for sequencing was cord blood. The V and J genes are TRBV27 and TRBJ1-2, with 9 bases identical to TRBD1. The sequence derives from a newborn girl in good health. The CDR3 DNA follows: TGTGCCAGCAGTTTATATACAGGGGGCGGCTACACCTTC. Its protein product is CASSLYTGGGYTF.